The 10 T cell receptor beta chains below come from one sample, sequenced in a study of cytomegalovirus exposure and HLA in healthy donors. A multiplex PCR was run with 60 Vbeta primers and 13 Jbeta primers. Profiled with immunoSEQ multiplex PCR; TCRdb holds only in-frame clones, not every one. The repertoire holds about 60,000 clones, with about 71% as singletons. Sequencing was carried out using PBMCs. The receptors shown here come from an older woman in good health and CMV-seropositive.

Concerning this clone itself: It may be a read error: a sequence one base away is much more abundant. This chain connects TRBV5-4 to TRBJ2-7; D unresolved. V was shortened by 2 bases and J by 2 bases, with 17 bases between the two germline ends. This CDR3 region has 16 residues. CDR1 is SGHNT and CDR2 is YYREEE in the germline V gene (reference sequence). In nucleotides, the CDR3 is TGTGCCAGCAGCTTAGAGTCGAGTCGAAAGCCCTACGAGCAGTACTTC. Its translation is CASSLESSRKPYEQYF.

In its sample, this clone was seen once. This chain uses TRBV28 with TRBJ1-5, with D possibly being TRBD1 (5 bases). This CDR3 has 14 residues. CDR1 and CDR2 (germline): MDHEN, SYDVKM. Trimming removed 3 bases from V and 5 bases from J, with 11 bases in between. CDR3 nucleotides: TGTGCCAGCAGTTTGGGGCAGGGCCATCAGCCCCAGCATTTT. Its translation: CASSLGQGHQPQHF.

This clone has more than one count but fewer than ten. The chain carries TRBV7-3 and TRBJ1-5; D unclear. CDR1 and CDR2 (germline): SGHTA, FQGTGA. V was cut by 6 bases and J by 7 bases, with 13 bases left in between. CDR3 size: 13 residues. CDR3 region: CASSPGHSQPQHF. The DNA for the CDR3 is TGTGCCAGCAGTCCGGGTCATTCACAGCCCCAGCATTTT.

The rearrangement links TRBV27 to TRBJ1-2, with unresolved D. The V end lost 0 bases, the J end lost 4 bases, and 9 bases lay between the germline ends. The germline V gene encodes CDR1 MNHEY and CDR2 SMNVEV (reference sequence). The CDR3 spans 14 residues. The CDR3 DNA reads TGTGCCAGCAGTTTATCGCGGGTCGGCTATGGCTACACCTTC. Protein sequence: CASSLSRVGYGYTF.

The chain has TRBV7-9 and TRBJ1-1; tentative D call: TRBD1 (6 bases). This CDR3 spans 14 amino acids. Trimming took off 1 base at V and 3 bases at J, with 9 bases between the two ends. CDR1 and CDR2 (germline): SEHNR, FQNEAQ (reference sequence). The CDR3 nucleotides read TGTGCCAGCAGCTTAGAGTGGACAGACACTGAAGCTTTCTTT. It specifies CASSLEWTDTEAFF.

The chain links TRBV9 to TRBJ2-7; 11 bases fit TRBD1. Germline V gene lookup returns CDR1 SGDLS and CDR2 YYNGEE. The CDR3 totals 15 residues. With V trimmed by 9 bases and J by 5 bases, 13 bases remained unmatched. The CDR3 bases are TGTGCCATCAGTGAGTCGATGGACAGGGGGCACGAGCAGTACTTC. It yields the protein CAISESMDRGHEQYF.

The chain links TRBV4-3 to TRBJ2-5; tentative D call: TRBD2 (5 bases). The CDR3 consists of 17 residues. V gave up 0 bases and J gave up 1 base, with 15 bases separating them. Germline V lookup: CDR1 LGHNA, CDR2 YSLEER. CDR3 amino acids: CASSQDHSPGSQETQYF. The DNA for the CDR3 is TGCGCCAGCAGCCAAGATCATTCCCCGGGATCCCAAGAGACCCAGTACTTC.

This CDR3 reads CASSQTPGQGNEAFF. The DNA for the CDR3 is TGTGCCAGCTCCCAAACACCGGGACAGGGAAATGAAGCTTTCTTT. This chain connects TRBV18 to TRBJ1-1, with 9 bases matching TRBD1. From germline, CDR1 is KGHSH and CDR2 LQKENI. Trimming removed 6 bases from V and 7 bases from J; junction bases left unmatched: 12. There are 15 residues in the CDR3. The entire variable domain, with the rest obtained from reference TRBV18 and TRBJ1-1, is as follows: NAGVMQNPRHLVRRRGQEARLRCSPMKGHSHVYWYRQLPEEGLKFMVYLQKENIIDESGMPKERFSAEFPKEGPSILRIQQVVRGDSAAYFCASSQTPGQGNEAFFGQGTRLTVV.

The gene calls are TRBV19 and TRBJ1-4, with TRBD1 identical over 7 bases. CDR1 LNHDA and CDR2 SQIVND come from the germline V gene (reference sequence). The CDR3 loop spans 15 amino acids. V lost 5 bases and J lost 4; bases outside the gene matches: 7. CDR3 sequence reads: CASSDRQGFNEKLFF. Written as DNA, the CDR3 is TGTGCCAGTAGTGACCGACAGGGCTTTAATGAAAAACTGTTTTTT.

This clone was picked up a small number of times. This chain connects TRBV7-6 to TRBJ2-5; the D gene is possibly TRBD2 (5 bases). V lost 5 bases and J lost 5, with 15 bases in between. Germline CDR1 SGHVS, CDR2 FNYEAQ. CDR3 length equals 14 residues. CDR3 region: CASSAGLSPETQYF. DNA for the CDR3: TGTGCCAGCAGCGCCGGACTTTCCCCGGAGACCCAGTACTTC.